What follows are 5 T cell receptor beta chains derived from one specimen sequenced in a study of blood T cell repertoires in COVID-19. Data came from immunoSEQ multiplex PCR; TCRdb stores just in-frame clones and leaves some out. The repertoire has tens of thousands of clones, 70% to 90% of them found once; the top ten carry roughly 3.2%. The specimen was peripheral blood. These receptor sequences come from a man aged 45 to 65 with active COVID-19.

This chain connects TRBV7-2 to TRBJ1-3; the D gene is possibly TRBD1 (5 bases). V lost 1 base and J 3 bases, leaving 16 bases between the germline ends. The CDR3 has 17 amino acids. Germline assignment: CDR1 SGHTA and CDR2 FQGNSA. This chain's CDR3 is CASSLVGTGTLGNTIYF. The CDR3 DNA sequence: TGTGCCAGCAGCTTAGTAGGTACAGGAACCCTTGGAAACACCATATATTTT. Together with reference TRBV7-2 and TRBJ1-3, the CDR3 gives the full variable domain: GAGVSQSPSNKVTEKGKDVELRCDPISGHTALYWYRQSLGQGLEFLIYFQGNSAPDKSGLPSDRFSAERTGGSVSTLTIQRTQQEDSAVYLCASSLVGTGTLGNTIYFGEGSWLTVV.

Of note for this clone: A junction boundary mismatches the germline segment, possibly from a read error. The V gene is TRBV11-2, the J gene TRBJ2-3, with 10 nucleotides matching TRBD1. Germline V gene sequence: CDR1 SGHAT, CDR2 FQNNGV. There are 17 residues in the CDR3. In nucleotides, the CDR3 is TGTGCCAGCAGCCTAGAGCTGGGGACAGGGGCCACAGATACGCAGTATTTT. Protein sequence: CASSLELGTGATDTQYF.

J is TRBJ1-2 and V is TRBV19, with D possibly being TRBD1 (6 bases). The CDR3 contains 16 residues. V was pared by 0 bases and J by 8 bases, with 19 bases between. Looked up from germline, CDR1 is LNHDA and CDR2 is SQIVND (reference sequence). CDR3 sequence: CASSIDLSGQPGGYTF. CDR3 sequence (DNA): TGTGCCAGTAGTATAGATCTATCCGGACAGCCGGGAGGCTACACCTTC.

V usage is TRBV12-5 and J usage is TRBJ2-7, with 7 nucleotides matching TRBD1. CDR1 LGHNT and CDR2 FRNRAP come from the germline V gene. This CDR3 region has 16 residues. Unmatched junction bases numbered 8, after V lost 0 bases and J lost 3 bases. Here the CDR3 DNA reads TGTGCTAGTGGTTTGGTACTGGGGACAGCCTACTACGAGCAGTACTTC. It translates to CASGLVLGTAYYEQYF.

The rearrangement uses TRBV24-1 and TRBJ1-5; perhaps TRBD1 as D (6 bases). The CDR3 totals 14 residues. Trimming cost V 4 bases and J 6 bases, with 12 bases left between them. CDR1 is KGHDR, CDR2 SFDVKD, per germline. CDR3 bases: TGTGCCACCAGTGACAACAGGGCAAGTCAGCCCCAGCATTTT. Its protein product is CATSDNRASQPQHF.